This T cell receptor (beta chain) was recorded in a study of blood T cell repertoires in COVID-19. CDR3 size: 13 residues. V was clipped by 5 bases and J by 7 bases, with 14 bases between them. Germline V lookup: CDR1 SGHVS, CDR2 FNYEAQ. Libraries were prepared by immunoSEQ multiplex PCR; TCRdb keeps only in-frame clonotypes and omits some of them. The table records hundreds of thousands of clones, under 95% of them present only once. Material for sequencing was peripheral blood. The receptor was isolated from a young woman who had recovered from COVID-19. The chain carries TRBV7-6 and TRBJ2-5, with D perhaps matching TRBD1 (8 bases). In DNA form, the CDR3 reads TGTGCCAGCAGCCCGGACAGGGAGGGGACCCAGTACTTC. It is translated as CASSPDREGTQYF. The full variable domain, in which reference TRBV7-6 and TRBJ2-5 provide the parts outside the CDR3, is GAGVSQSPRYKVTKRGQDVALRCDPISGHVSLYWYRQALGQGPEFLTYFNYEAQQDKSGLPNDRFSAERPEGSISTLTIQRTEQRDSAMYRCASSPDREGTQYFGPGTRLLVL.